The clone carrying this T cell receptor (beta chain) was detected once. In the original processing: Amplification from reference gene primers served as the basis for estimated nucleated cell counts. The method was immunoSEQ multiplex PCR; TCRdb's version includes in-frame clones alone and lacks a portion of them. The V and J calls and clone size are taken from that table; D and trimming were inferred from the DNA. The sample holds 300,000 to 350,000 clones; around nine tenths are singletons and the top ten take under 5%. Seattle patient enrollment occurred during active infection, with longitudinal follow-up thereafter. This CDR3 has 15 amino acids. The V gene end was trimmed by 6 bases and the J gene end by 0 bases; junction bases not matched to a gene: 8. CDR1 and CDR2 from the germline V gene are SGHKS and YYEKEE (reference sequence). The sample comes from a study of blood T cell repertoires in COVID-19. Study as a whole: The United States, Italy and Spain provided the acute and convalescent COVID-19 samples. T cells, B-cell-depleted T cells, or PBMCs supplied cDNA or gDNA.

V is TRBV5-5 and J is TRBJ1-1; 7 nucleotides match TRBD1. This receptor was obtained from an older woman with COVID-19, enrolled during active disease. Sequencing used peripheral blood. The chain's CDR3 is CASTAQRGLNTEAFF. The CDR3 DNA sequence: TGTGCCAGCACCGCTCAAAGGGGGCTGAACACTGAAGCTTTCTTT.